This is a list of T cell receptor beta chains from one sample in a study of blood T cell repertoires in COVID-19. This table comes from immunoSEQ multiplex PCR, and its TCRdb copy is limited to in-frame clones, with some not included. The sample records over 250,000 clones, 80% to 90% being singletons. The material sequenced was peripheral blood. All receptors derive from a woman aged 40 to 55 who had recovered from COVID-19. Both conserved end residues are part of each CDR3. The D gene is left open where the match is weak. Some rows mark clone size as missing; the rest say once, few, many or name a class of expanded clone.

J | V | length | size | D | DNA | CDR3
TRBJ2-7 | TRBV11-2 | 12 | - | - | TGTGCCAGCAGCCCCGGTCCCTACGAGCAGTACTTC | CASSPGPYEQYF
TRBJ2-1 | TRBV12-5 | 15 | - | TRBD2 | TGTGCTAGTGGTTTCGGGGGGACGGAGGGTAATGAGCAGTTCTTC | CASGFGGTEGNEQFF
TRBJ2-7 | TRBV27 | 18 | - | - | TGTGCCAGCAGTTTATCCGCTCCCCAGGGCTGGGGGGCCTACGAGCAGTACTTC | CASSLSAPQGWGAYEQYF
TRBJ1-4 | TRBV10-3 | 14 | - | - | TGTGCCATCAGCTCAGGGTCAACTAATGAAAAACTGTTTTTT | CAISSGSTNEKLFF
TRBJ2-4 | TRBV7-8 | 16 | - | - | TGTGCCAGCAGCCGAGGCGGGGTAGGGGCCAAAAACATTCAGTACTTC | CASSRGGVGAKNIQYF
TRBJ1-2 | TRBV2 | 12 | once | - | TGTGCCAGCATTGGGTCGACGAGGGGCTACACCTTC | CASIGSTRGYTF
TRBJ1-4 | TRBV19 | 13 | - | - | TGTGCCACGCGGGGGGGGGCTAATGAAAAACTGTTTTTT | CATRGGANEKLFF
TRBJ1-4 | TRBV7-9 | 13 | once | TRBD1 | TGTGCCAGCAGCTTCGACAGGGATGAAAAACTGTTTTTT | CASSFDRDEKLFF
TRBJ2-5 | TRBV28 | 15 | - | TRBD1 | TGTGCCAGCAGTACCCCCCGGACAGGGCAAGAGACCCAGTACTTC | CASSTPRTGQETQYF
TRBJ1-1 | TRBV3-1/TRBV3-2 | 12 | - | - | TGTGCCAGCAGCCGGGACTACACTGAAGCTTTCTTT | CASSRDYTEAFF
TRBJ1-1 | TRBV20-1 | 11 | - | - | TGCAGTGCTAGAGAGGGCAGCCGGGCTTTCTTT | CSAREGSRAFF
TRBJ1-2 | TRBV6-1 | 15 | - | - | TGTGCCAGCAGTGAAGCGGGGGGACTTAACTATGGCTACACCTTC | CASSEAGGLNYGYTF
TRBJ1-1 | TRBV6-4 | 14 | - | TRBD1 | TGTGCCAGCAGTGACAGGGGGCGAAACACTGAAGCTTTCTTT | CASSDRGRNTEAFF
TRBJ1-2 | TRBV19 | 14 | - | - | TGTGCCAGTAGTATACCCCCATCGGTGAGGGGCTACACCTTC | CASSIPPSVRGYTF
TRBJ1-1 | TRBV5-3 | 15 | once | - | TGTGCCAGAAGCTCCATTCCAGGGCTGAACACTGAAGCTTTCTTT | CARSSIPGLNTEAFF
TRBJ1-2 | TRBV3-1/TRBV3-2 | 12 | - | - | TGTGCCAGCAGCAAAAACGCGGAAGGCTACACCTTC | CASSKNAEGYTF
TRBJ2-7 | TRBV19 | 13 | once | - | TGTGCCAGTAGTAAAGAGGGCAGCTACGAGCAGTACTTC | CASSKEGSYEQYF
TRBJ2-3 | TRBV5-5 | 17 | - | TRBD2 | TGTGCCAGCACCACCGGGAGACTAGCGGGACCCGGAGATACGCAGTATTTT | CASTTGRLAGPGDTQYF
TRBJ2-3 | TRBV24-1 | 11 | - | - | TGTGCCACTCGGCGGGCCGTAACGCAGTATTTT | CATRRAVTQYF
TRBJ2-2 | TRBV7-3 | 18 | few | TRBD1 | TGTGCCAGCAGCTCAACCGGGACAGGGGGCGCGGGCACCGGGGAGCTGTTTTTT | CASSSTGTGGAGTGELFF